This T cell receptor (beta chain) emerged from a study of response to subunit inactivated influenza vaccine. This clonotype was found once. Antigen unknown. TCRdb processed the RT-PCR reads anew with MiXCR; each CDR3 protein has one entry. The sample yields around 160,000 distinct CDR3 sequences, approximately 10% seen once. Study findings and constraints: Every seasonal influenza vaccination brings in few new T cells, the authors suggested.

The junction had 7 bases not matched to a gene; V was cut back by 3 bases and J by 4 bases. The CDR3 is 15 residues long. The germline V gene has CDR1 LNHDA and CDR2 SQIVND (reference sequence). The rearrangement links TRBV19 to TRBJ1-2; 8 positions agree with TRBD1. Sequenced material: non-naive T cells sorted from PBMCs, taken roughly 47 days after vaccination. This receptor was taken from a man aged 50 to 60 who received an inactivated influenza vaccine. CDR3 in amino acids: CASSMSRTGTYGYTF. The DNA of the CDR3 is TGTGCCAGTAGTATGTCCCGGACAGGGACCTATGGCTACACCTTC.